The sequence of this T cell receptor (beta chain) was determined in a study of response to subunit inactivated influenza vaccine. Study-wide points: Every seasonal influenza vaccination brings in few new T cells, the authors suggested.

Germline loops: CDR1 MDHEN, CDR2 SYDVKM. This CDR3 region has 14 residues. Between the trimmed V and J ends, which lost 2 bases and 3 bases, there was a span of 8 bases. In its sample, this clonotype was seen a few times. Its antigen is not identified. TCRdb re-analysed the RT-PCR reads in MiXCR, keeping a single row per CDR3 protein. The sample consists of 300,000 to 350,000 distinct CDR3 sequences, just over 20% of them appearing once. The sequencing here drew on PBMCs from blood, taken 21 months after vaccination. V usage is TRBV28 and J usage is TRBJ1-5; no clear D. The source is a man between 50 and 69 years old who received an inactivated influenza vaccine. The CDR3, as DNA: TGTGCCAGCAGTTTAAGCCAATTCAATCAGCCCCAGCATTTT. Translating gives CASSLSQFNQPQHF.